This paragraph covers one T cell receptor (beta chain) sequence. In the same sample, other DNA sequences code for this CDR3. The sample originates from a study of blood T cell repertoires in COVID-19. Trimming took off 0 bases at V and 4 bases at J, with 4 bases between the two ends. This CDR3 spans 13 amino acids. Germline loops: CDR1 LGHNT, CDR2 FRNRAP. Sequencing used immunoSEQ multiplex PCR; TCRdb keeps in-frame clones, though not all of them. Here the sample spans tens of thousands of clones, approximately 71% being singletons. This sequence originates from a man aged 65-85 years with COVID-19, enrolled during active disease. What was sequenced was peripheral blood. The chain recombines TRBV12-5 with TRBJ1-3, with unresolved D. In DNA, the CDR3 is TGTGCTAGTGGTTTGGTTGGCGGAAACACCATATATTTT. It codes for CASGLVGGNTIYF.